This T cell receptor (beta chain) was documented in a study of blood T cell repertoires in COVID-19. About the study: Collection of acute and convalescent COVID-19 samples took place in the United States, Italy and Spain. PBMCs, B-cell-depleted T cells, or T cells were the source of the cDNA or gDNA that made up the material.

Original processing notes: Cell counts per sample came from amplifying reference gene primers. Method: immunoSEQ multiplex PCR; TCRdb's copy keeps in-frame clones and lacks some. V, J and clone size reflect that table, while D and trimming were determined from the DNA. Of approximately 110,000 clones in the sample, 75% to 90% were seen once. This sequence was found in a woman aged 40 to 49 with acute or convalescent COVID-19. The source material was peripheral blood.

The CDR3 reads CASSAQGPSGNTIYF. CDR3 DNA: TGTGCCAGCTCGGCACAGGGTCCCTCTGGAAACACCATATATTTT. This chain uses TRBV18 with TRBJ1-3; D may be TRBD1 (6 bases). The CDR3 runs 15 residues. Trimming stripped 6 bases from V and 0 bases from J, with 12 bases between. The germline gives CDR1 KGHSH, CDR2 LQKENI. The entire variable domain, with the rest obtained from reference TRBV18 and TRBJ1-3, is as follows: NAGVMQNPRHLVRRRGQEARLRCSPMKGHSHVYWYRQLPEEGLKFMVYLQKENIIDESGMPKERFSAEFPKEGPSILRIQQVVRGDSAAYFCASSAQGPSGNTIYFGEGSWLTVV.